Below are 27 T cell receptor beta chains sequenced from a single sample in a study of beta chain features in type 1 diabetes. Study findings and constraints: When Type 1 diabetes patients were examined, their TCRB CDR3s proved moderately but significantly shorter in all four CD4+ subsets.

Isolated RNA was reverse transcribed in full, so expressed TCRB transcripts were sequenced. Some clones are missing from TCRdb's copy, which holds only in-frame ones; the method was immunoSEQ multiplex PCR. The sample yields 93,000 or so clones, 25% to 30% seen once. For these receptors, no antigen is known. Material for sequencing was central memory CD4+ T cells from blood. All receptors come from a woman between 18 and 30 years old with type 1 diabetes.

The chain combines TRBV18 with TRBJ2-1, with TRBD1 matching 7 bases. V gave up 2 bases and J gave up 3 bases; unmatched junction bases: 1. This CDR3 has 14 amino acids. From germline, CDR1 is KGHSH and CDR2 LQKENI. The CDR3, as DNA: TGTGCCAGCTCACCAGCAGGGGGCTACAATGAGCAGTTCTTC. Residues: CASSPAGGYNEQFF. Full variable domain (missing parts from reference TRBV18 and TRBJ2-1): NAGVMQNPRHLVRRRGQEARLRCSPMKGHSHVYWYRQLPEEGLKFMVYLQKENIIDESGMPKERFSAEFPKEGPSILRIQQVVRGDSAAYFCASSPAGGYNEQFFGPGTRLTVL.

This sequence joins TRBV2 and TRBJ2-6; TRBD2 agrees at 11 bases. Germline V gives CDR1 SNHLY, CDR2 FYNNEI. The CDR3 has 17 amino acids. V shed 4 bases and J 4 bases; nucleotides not matched to a gene: 6. CDR3 residues: CASSGGLAAMGANVLTF. CDR3 DNA: TGTGCCAGCAGTGGGGGACTAGCGGCCATGGGGGCCAACGTCCTGACTTTC.

This clone was seen a handful of times. The chain joins TRBV9 to TRBJ1-2; D unresolved. Germline-derived CDR1 and CDR2 are SGDLS and YYNGEE. The CDR3 totals 13 residues. V lost 0 bases, J lost 1 base, and 4 bases lay in between. The CDR3: CASSVVSNYGYTF. In nucleotides, the CDR3 is TGTGCCAGCAGCGTAGTTAGTAACTATGGCTACACCTTC.

The rearrangement uses TRBV5-1 and TRBJ2-1; D is ambiguous. CDR3 length: 14 residues. V was shortened by 0 bases and J by 11 bases, with 15 bases between the two germline ends. CDR1 and CDR2 (germline): SGHRS, YFSETQ. CDR3 residues: CASSLVSTGEQQFF. The CDR3 region has the DNA TGCGCCAGCAGCTTGGTCTCTACCGGTGAGCAGCAGTTCTTC.

This clone showed up just a few times. The V call is TRBV5-1, the J call TRBJ2-6, with D maybe TRBD1 (5 bases). Germline CDR1 is SGHRS and CDR2 is YFSETQ. The CDR3 consists of 18 residues. Deletions cut 5 bases from V and 0 bases from J, with 18 bases between. The CDR3 bases are TGCGCCAGCAGTTCTTTGGGTTTGGGGCGCTCTGGGGCCAACGTCCTGACTTTC. Encoded protein: CASSSLGLGRSGANVLTF.

V usage is TRBV27 and J usage is TRBJ1-1; D possibly corresponds to TRBD1 (5 bases). V was trimmed by 4 bases and J by 1 base, leaving 10 bases between them. Germline V CDR1 and CDR2: MNHEY, SMNVEV (reference sequence). The CDR3 has 14 residues. CDR3 residues: CASSSNRKNTEAFF. The CDR3 nucleotides are TGTGCCAGCAGTTCCAACAGGAAGAACACTGAAGCTTTCTTT.

This clone was counted only a few times. CDR3 region: CASSPSSGKVDTQYF. In nucleotides, the CDR3 is TGTGCCAGCTCACCATCGAGCGGGAAGGTGGATACGCAGTATTTT. V gene TRBV18 combines with J gene TRBJ2-3, with 7 bases aligning to TRBD2. Germline assignment: CDR1 KGHSH and CDR2 LQKENI. This CDR3 spans 15 amino acids. Trimming removed 2 bases from V and 6 bases from J; junction bases left unmatched: 8.

In its sample, this clone was seen a few times. This chain connects TRBV25-1 to TRBJ2-3; D ambiguous. This CDR3 comprises 13 residues. The germline V gene has CDR1 MGHDK and CDR2 SYGVNS. Deletions cut 5 bases from V and 4 bases from J, with 10 bases between. This chain's CDR3 is CASSWAFADTQYF. In DNA, the CDR3 is TGTGCCAGCAGTTGGGCATTTGCAGATACGCAGTATTTT.

V usage is TRBV7-9 and J usage is TRBJ2-1; TRBD2 agrees at 10 bases. Germline CDR1 is SEHNR and CDR2 is FQNEAQ (reference sequence). The V and J ends lost 5 bases and 4 bases, in that order; junction bases with no gene match: 5. The CDR3 totals 15 residues. The CDR3 loop is CASSPQRGGYNEQFF. CDR3 in DNA: TGTGCCAGCAGCCCGCAGCGGGGGGGTTACAATGAGCAGTTCTTC.

V and J are TRBV18 and TRBJ2-2, with D unresolved. Trimming shortened V by 3 bases and J by 1 base, and 6 bases separated the two germline ends. CDR3 length: 14 amino acids. The germline V gene encodes CDR1 KGHSH and CDR2 LQKENI. The DNA for the CDR3 is TGTGCCAGCTCACCCGGGTTGAACACCGGGGAGCTGTTTTTT. Amino acids: CASSPGLNTGELFF.

The chain combines TRBV11-3 with TRBJ2-5; tentative D call: TRBD2 (6 bases). From germline, CDR1 is SGHNT and CDR2 YENEEA. Trimming took 5 bases from V and 2 from J, leaving 12 bases between them. This CDR3 comprises 14 residues. The CDR3 nucleotides are TGTGCCAGCAGCGGGCTAGCGTATCAAGAGACCCAGTACTTC. Amino acid sequence: CASSGLAYQETQYF.

This clone has only a few counts. CDR3 nucleotide sequence: TGTGCCAGCAGCTTGATCGGGACAGGGGGTTCCGGCTACACCTTC. The encoded protein is CASSLIGTGGSGYTF. The chain links TRBV7-2 to TRBJ1-2; 11 nucleotides match TRBD1. CDR1 is SGHTA and CDR2 is FQGNSA in the germline V gene. V gave up 3 bases and J gave up 8 bases; unmatched junction bases: 8. CDR3 length equals 15 residues.

This clone came up a few times. The chain carries TRBV6-1 and TRBJ1-2, with 8 bases that match TRBD1. The CDR3 has 17 amino acids. Germline values: CDR1 MNHNS, CDR2 SASEGT. V lost 3 bases and J lost 4; bases outside the gene matches: 13. DNA for the CDR3: TGTGCCAGCAGTGAGGCCACAGGGGGTGTAGGGAGCTATGGCTACACCTTC. It yields the protein CASSEATGGVGSYGYTF.

The chain employs TRBV18 and TRBJ1-5; unclear D gene. V dropped 2 bases and J dropped 9 bases, with 14 bases sitting between them. The CDR3 loop spans 14 amino acids. Germline CDR1 is KGHSH and CDR2 is LQKENI. The CDR3 DNA reads TGTGCCAGCTCACCAAGTAACGACAATTCGCCCCAGCATTTT. Encoded protein: CASSPSNDNSPQHF.

The V and J genes are TRBV5-4 and TRBJ1-1; the D gene is possibly TRBD1 (6 bases). Trimming stripped 5 bases from V and 1 base from J, with 9 bases between. This CDR3 is 13 amino acids long. In germline, CDR1 is SGHNT, CDR2 YYREEE (reference sequence). The CDR3 coding sequence is TGTGCCAGCAGAGGACAGCAGAACACTGAAGCTTTCTTT. Its protein product is CASRGQQNTEAFF.

This clone was observed a few times. The chain combines TRBV7-9 with TRBJ2-7; 8 bases match TRBD2. The J segment lost 5 bases and the V segment lost 1 base, leaving 7 bases of the junction unmatched. Germline assignment: CDR1 SEHNR and CDR2 FQNEAQ (reference sequence). The CDR3 consists of 15 residues. The CDR3 DNA is TGTGCCAGCAGCTTAGGGTCGGGAGGGCCAGACGAGCAGTACTTC. This gives the protein CASSLGSGGPDEQYF.

This clone was detected only a few times. CDR3 in amino acids: CASSERGLDGYTF. CDR3 nucleotide sequence: TGTGCCAGCAGTGAAAGAGGGTTGGACGGCTACACCTTC. The chain is built from TRBV2 and TRBJ1-2; D gene uncertain. The CDR3 covers 13 residues. With 2 bases removed from V and 8 bases from J, the gap between germline ends came to 12 bases. CDR1 is SNHLY, CDR2 FYNNEI, per germline.

The chain has TRBV5-6 and TRBJ2-1, with 7 bases that match TRBD1. V lost 4 bases and J lost 6; bases outside the gene matches: 4. Germline CDR1 SGHDT, CDR2 YYEEEE. CDR3 length: 13 amino acids. Here the CDR3 reads CASSITGVNEQFF. The CDR3 region has the DNA TGTGCCAGCAGCATTACAGGGGTCAATGAGCAGTTCTTC. Based on the CDR3 plus reference TRBV5-6 and TRBJ2-1, the full variable domain is DAGVTQSPTHLIKTRGQQVTLRCSPKSGHDTVSWYQQALGQGPQFIFQYYEEEERQRGNFPDRFSGHQFPNYSSELNVNALLLGDSALYLCASSITGVNEQFFGPGTRLTVL.

This clone was found once. The chain combines TRBV2 with TRBJ1-5; possibly TRBD1 for D (5 bases). The CDR3 loop spans 14 amino acids. V was shortened by 2 bases and J by 7 bases, with 12 bases between the two germline ends. The V gene's germline CDR1 is SNHLY and CDR2 FYNNEI. This CDR3 reads CASSEQGPRQPQHF. In DNA form, the CDR3 reads TGTGCCAGCAGTGAACAGGGTCCCCGGCAGCCCCAGCATTTT.

There are many counts of this clone. The rearrangement links TRBV7-9 to TRBJ1-2; D perhaps matches TRBD1 (6 bases). The CDR3 spans 15 residues. Germline-derived CDR1 and CDR2 are SEHNR and FQNEAQ (reference sequence). Deletions cut 5 bases from V and 2 bases from J, with 15 bases between. The CDR3 nucleotides are TGTGCCAGCAGCCGAGCACAGGGAGGGAACTATGGCTACACCTTC. It translates to CASSRAQGGNYGYTF.

The V call is TRBV7-2, the J call TRBJ2-1; TRBD2 aligns across 7 bases. The germline CDR1 and CDR2 sequences are SGHTA and FQGNSA. CDR3 length: 15 residues. Trimming at V came to 7 bases and at J to 3 bases, leaving 9 bases not matched to a gene. Written as DNA, the CDR3 is TGTGCCAGCATCGGCGGGAGATTGGGCTACAATGAGCAGTTCTTC. Its protein product is CASIGGRLGYNEQFF.

There are a few counts of this clone. The chain is built from TRBV7-9 and TRBJ1-2; weak D call: TRBD1 (6 bases). V lost 4 bases to trimming and J lost 0 bases, with 12 bases between them. Germline CDR1 reads SEHNR; CDR2 reads FQNEAQ (reference sequence). This CDR3 has 15 residues. This CDR3 reads CASSSGGTSNYGYTF. For the CDR3, the DNA is TGTGCCAGCAGCTCTGGGGGCACCTCTAACTATGGCTACACCTTC.

In nucleotides, the CDR3 is TGTGCCAGCAGCGGCGCGGGAGGGCGAGATACGCAGTATTTT. This translates into CASSGAGGRDTQYF. V gene TRBV9 combines with J gene TRBJ2-3; 9 bases fit TRBD2. In germline, CDR1 is SGDLS, CDR2 YYNGEE. The CDR3 contains 14 residues. V was pared by 3 bases and J by 5 bases, with 4 bases of the junction left unmatched.

The chain employs TRBV19 and TRBJ2-3, with 8 bases matching TRBD2. V gave up 5 bases and J gave up 3 bases; unmatched junction bases: 7. Germline V gene sequence: CDR1 LNHDA, CDR2 SQIVND (reference sequence). The CDR3 extends over 15 amino acids. The CDR3 bases are TGTGCCAGTAGTGGAAGCGGGGGTTCGACAGATACGCAGTATTTT. This encodes CASSGSGGSTDTQYF.

The chain joins TRBV7-9 to TRBJ2-2; D is possibly TRBD1 (6 bases). The V gene lost 7 bases and the J gene lost 2 bases, with 11 bases spanning the gap. The CDR3 is made up of 14 amino acids. The germline V gene has CDR1 SEHNR and CDR2 FQNEAQ (reference sequence). CDR3 loop: CASNKDRNTGELFF. The CDR3 nucleotides read TGTGCCAGCAACAAGGACAGAAACACCGGGGAGCTGTTTTTT.

This clone has just a few counts. The rearrangement links TRBV2 to TRBJ1-1, with D perhaps TRBD1 (6 bases). Germline CDR1 is SNHLY and CDR2 is FYNNEI. The CDR3 is 13 amino acids. V lost 7 bases, J lost 1 base, and 10 bases lay in between. The CDR3 DNA follows: TGTGCCAGCACATCGGACAGGAACACTGAAGCTTTCTTT. Amino acid sequence: CASTSDRNTEAFF.

The chain combines TRBV7-3 with TRBJ2-3, with 7 bases identical to TRBD1. J gave up 4 bases and V 6 bases, and 10 bases lay outside the gene matches. The CDR3 has 15 amino acids. The germline V gene has CDR1 SGHTA and CDR2 FQGTGA. CDR3 loop: CASRSGTEGSDTQYF. The CDR3 nucleotides read TGTGCCAGCAGGTCCGGGACAGAGGGCTCAGATACGCAGTATTTT.